Sequencing of this T cell receptor (beta chain) was carried out in a study of spatial heterogeneity in lung cancer. For this clonotype: The antigen remains undetermined.

Study-wide points: The appearance of ubiquitous expanded tumor TCRs in blood was greater at resection than follow-up.

TCR cDNA molecules each carried a unique molecular identifier. MiXCR, run by TCRdb on the 5' RACE reads, gives a single entry per CDR3 protein. Of about 50,000 distinct CDR3 sequences listed, about 7.6% are singletons. The time point was: sample taken at primary tumor resection. Whole RNA obtained from tumor, nontumor lung or frozen PBMC underwent sequencing without sorting. 55 to 80 TRACERx patients with early, untreated non-small cell lung cancer donated samples. Sequencing used PBMCs, obtained at surgery. This receptor was obtained from a female donor with early-stage non-small cell lung cancer.

The CDR3 reads CASSLDTGYEQYF. The CDR3 region has the DNA TGTGCCAGCAGCTTAGATACAGGGTACGAGCAGTACTTC. J is TRBJ2-7 and V is TRBV11-3; TRBD1 might be the D (6 bases). V lost 0 bases to trimming and J lost 4 bases, with 7 bases between them. From germline, CDR1 is SGHNT and CDR2 YENEEA. The CDR3 length is 13 residues.